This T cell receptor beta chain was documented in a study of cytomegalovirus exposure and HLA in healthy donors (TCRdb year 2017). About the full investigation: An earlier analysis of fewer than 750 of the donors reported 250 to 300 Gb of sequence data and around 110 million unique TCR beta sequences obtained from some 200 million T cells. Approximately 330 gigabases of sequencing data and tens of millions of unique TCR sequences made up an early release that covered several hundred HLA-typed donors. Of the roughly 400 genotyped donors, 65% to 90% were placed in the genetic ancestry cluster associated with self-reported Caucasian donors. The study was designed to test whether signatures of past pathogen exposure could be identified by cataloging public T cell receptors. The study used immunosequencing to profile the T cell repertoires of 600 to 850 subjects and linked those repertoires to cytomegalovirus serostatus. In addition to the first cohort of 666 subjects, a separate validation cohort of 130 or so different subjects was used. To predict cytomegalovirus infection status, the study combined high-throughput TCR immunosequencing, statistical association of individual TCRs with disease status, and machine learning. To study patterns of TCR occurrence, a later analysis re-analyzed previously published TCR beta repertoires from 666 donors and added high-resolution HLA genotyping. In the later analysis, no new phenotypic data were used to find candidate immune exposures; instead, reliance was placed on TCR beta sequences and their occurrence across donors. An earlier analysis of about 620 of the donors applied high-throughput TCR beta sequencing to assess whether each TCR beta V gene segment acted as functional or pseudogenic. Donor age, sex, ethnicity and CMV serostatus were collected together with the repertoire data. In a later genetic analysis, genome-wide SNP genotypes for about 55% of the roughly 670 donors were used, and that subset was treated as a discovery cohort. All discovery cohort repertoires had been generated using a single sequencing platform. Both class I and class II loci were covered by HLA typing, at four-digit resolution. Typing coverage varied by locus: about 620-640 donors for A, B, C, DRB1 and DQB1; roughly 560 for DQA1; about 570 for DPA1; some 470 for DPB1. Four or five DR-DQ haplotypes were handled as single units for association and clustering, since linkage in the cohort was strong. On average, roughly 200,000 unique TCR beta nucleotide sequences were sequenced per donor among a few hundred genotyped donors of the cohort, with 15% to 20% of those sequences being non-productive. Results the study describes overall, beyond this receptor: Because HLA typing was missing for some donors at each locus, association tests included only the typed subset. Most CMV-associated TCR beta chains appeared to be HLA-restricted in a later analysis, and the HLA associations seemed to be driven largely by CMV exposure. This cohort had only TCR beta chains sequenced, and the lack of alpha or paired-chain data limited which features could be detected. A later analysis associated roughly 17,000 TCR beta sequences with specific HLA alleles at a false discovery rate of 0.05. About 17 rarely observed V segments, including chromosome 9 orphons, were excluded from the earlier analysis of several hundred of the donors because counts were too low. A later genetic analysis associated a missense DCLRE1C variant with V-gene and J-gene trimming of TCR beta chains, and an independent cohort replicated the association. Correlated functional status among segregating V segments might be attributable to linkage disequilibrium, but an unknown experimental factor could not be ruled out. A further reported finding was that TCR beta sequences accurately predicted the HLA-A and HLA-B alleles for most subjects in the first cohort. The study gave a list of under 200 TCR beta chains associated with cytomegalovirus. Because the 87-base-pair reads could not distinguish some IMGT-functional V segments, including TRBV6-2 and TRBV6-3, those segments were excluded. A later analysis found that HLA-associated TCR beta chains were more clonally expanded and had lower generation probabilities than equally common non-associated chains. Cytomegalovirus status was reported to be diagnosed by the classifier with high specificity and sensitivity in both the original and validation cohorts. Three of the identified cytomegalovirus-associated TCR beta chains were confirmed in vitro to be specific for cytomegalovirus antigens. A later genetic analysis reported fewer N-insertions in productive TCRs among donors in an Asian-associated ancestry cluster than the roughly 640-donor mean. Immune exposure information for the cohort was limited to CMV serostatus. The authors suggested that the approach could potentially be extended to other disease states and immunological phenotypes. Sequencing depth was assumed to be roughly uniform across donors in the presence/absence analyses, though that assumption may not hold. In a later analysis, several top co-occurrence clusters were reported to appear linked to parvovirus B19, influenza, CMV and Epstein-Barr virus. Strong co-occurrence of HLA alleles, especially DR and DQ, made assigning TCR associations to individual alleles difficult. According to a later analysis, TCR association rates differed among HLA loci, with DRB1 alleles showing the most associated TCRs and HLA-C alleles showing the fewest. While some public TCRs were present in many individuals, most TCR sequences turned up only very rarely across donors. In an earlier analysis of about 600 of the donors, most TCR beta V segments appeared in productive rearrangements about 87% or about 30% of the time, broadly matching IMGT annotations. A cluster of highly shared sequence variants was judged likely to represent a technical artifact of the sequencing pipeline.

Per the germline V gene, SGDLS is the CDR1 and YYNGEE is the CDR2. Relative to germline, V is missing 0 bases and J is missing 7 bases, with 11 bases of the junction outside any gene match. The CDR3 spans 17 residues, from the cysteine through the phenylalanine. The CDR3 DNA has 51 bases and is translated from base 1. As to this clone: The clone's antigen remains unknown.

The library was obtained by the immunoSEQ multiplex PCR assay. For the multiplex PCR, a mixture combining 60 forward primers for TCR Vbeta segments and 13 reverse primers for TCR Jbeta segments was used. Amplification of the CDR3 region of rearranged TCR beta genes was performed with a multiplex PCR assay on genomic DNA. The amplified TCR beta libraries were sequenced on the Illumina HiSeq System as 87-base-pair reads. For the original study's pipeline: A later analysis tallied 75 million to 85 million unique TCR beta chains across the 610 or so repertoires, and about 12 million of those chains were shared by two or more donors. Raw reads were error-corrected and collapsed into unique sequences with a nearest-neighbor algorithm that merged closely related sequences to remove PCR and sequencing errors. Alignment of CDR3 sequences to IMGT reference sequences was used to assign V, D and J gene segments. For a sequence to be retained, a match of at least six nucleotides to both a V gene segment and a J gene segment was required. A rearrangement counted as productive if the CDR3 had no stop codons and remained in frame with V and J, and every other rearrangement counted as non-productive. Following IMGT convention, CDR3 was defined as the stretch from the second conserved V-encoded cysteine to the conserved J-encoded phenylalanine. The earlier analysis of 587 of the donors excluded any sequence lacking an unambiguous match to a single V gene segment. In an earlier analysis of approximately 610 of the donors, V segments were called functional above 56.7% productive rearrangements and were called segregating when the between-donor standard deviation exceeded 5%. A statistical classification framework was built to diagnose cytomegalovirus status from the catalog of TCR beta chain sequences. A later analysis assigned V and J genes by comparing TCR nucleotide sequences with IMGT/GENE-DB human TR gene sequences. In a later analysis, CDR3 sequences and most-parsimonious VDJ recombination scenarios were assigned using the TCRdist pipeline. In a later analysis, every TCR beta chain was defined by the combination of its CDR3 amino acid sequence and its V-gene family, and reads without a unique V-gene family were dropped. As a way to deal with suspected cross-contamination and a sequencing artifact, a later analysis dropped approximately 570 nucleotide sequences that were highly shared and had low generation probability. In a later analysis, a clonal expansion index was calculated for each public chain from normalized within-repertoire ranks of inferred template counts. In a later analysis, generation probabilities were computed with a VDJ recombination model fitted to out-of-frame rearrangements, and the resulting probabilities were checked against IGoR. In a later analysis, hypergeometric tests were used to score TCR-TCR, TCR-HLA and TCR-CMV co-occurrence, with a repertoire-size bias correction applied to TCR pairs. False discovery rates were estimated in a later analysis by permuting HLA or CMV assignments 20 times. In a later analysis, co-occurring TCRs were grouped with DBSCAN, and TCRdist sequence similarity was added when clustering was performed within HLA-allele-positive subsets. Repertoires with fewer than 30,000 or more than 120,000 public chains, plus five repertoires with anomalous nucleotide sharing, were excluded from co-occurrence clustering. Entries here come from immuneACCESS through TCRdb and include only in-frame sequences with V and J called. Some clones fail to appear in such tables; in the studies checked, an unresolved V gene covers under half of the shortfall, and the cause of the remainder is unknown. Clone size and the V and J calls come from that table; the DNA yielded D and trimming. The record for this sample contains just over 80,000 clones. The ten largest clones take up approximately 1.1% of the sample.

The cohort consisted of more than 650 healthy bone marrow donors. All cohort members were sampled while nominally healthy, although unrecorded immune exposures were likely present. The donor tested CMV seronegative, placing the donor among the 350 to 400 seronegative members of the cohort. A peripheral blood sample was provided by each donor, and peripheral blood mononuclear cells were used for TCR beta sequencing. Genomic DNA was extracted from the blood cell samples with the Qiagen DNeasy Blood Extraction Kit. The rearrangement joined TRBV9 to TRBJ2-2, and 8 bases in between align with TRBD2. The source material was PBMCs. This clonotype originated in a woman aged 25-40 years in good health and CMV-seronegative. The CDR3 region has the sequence CASSVDPPGGRVGELFF. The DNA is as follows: TGTGCCAGCAGCGTAGACCCCCCGGGAGGGCGGGTCGGGGAGCTGTTTTTT.